This TCR beta chain was sequenced during a study of shared clonotypes between healthy human individuals. Study-wide points: Naive subsets generally had larger estimated richness than memory subsets.

On this clone: Its antigen is unknown.

Germline assignment: CDR1 ENHRY and CDR2 SYGVKD. The CDR3 contains 15 residues. Losses at the gene ends were 6 bases for V and 5 bases for J; bases not matched to a gene: 9. The method was immunoSEQ multiplex PCR; TCRdb's version includes in-frame clones alone and lacks a portion of them. Of about 680,000 clones in the sample, more than 70% were seen once. The sequence was collected from a woman aged 25-40 years in good health. The sample was memory CD4+ T cells sorted from blood. Sample subset: CD45RA-negative fraction. J is TRBJ2-1 and V is TRBV10-3, with 8 bases matching TRBD2. CDR3 region: CAISAGRGGDNEQFF. The CDR3 DNA reads TGTGCCATCAGCGCCGGGAGGGGGGGCGACAATGAGCAGTTCTTC.